The sequence of this TCR beta chain was determined in a study of neurological immune-mediated disorders. This clonotype came up many times. Its antigen remains unidentified. Notes on the study in general: For the multiple sclerosis repertoire cluster, an association with any clinical or MRI feature was absent.

Germline CDR1 and CDR2: SGHRS and YFSETQ. Unmatched junction bases numbered 3, after V lost 0 bases and J lost 2 bases. This CDR3 has 15 residues. TCRdb redid the calling of the 5' RACE reads with MiXCR, one entry per CDR3 protein. The data show about 52,000 distinct CDR3 sequences, with about 3.8% seen just once and 6% to 7% held by the top ten. The chain uses TRBV5-1 and TRBJ2-3; 7 positions agree with TRBD1. This TCR was sampled from a man between 60 and 75 years old with multiple sclerosis. Sequenced material: PBMCs. The CDR3 DNA sequence: TGCGCCAGCAGCTTGGGGACAGGCCCCACAGATACGCAGTATTTT. Translated: CASSLGTGPTDTQYF.